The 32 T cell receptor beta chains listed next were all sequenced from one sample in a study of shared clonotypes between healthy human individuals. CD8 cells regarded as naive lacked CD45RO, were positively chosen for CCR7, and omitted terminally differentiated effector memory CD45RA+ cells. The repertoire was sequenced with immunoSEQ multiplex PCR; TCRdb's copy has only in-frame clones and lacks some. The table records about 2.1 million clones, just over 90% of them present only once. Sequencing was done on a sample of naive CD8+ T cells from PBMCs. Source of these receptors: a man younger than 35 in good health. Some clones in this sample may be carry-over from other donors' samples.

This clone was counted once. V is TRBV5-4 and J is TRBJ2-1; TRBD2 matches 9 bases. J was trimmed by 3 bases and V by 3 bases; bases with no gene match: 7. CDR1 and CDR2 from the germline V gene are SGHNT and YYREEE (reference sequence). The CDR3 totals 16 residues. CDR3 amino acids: CASSYLAGRSYNEQFF. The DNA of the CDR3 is TGTGCCAGCAGCTACCTAGCGGGGAGAAGCTACAATGAGCAGTTCTTC.

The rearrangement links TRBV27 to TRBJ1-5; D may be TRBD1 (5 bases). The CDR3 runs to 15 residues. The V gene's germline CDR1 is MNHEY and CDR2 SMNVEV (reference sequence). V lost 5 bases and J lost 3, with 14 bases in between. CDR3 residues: CASSKGVSNNQPQHF. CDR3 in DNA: TGTGCCAGCAGTAAAGGGGTCAGTAACAATCAGCCCCAGCATTTT.

The CDR3 DNA reads as TGCGCCAGCAGCCCGTGGTACGGGAGGGCCTCTTACGAGCAGTACTTC. Its translation is CASSPWYGRASYEQYF. The V gene is TRBV5-1, the J gene TRBJ2-7; 8 nucleotides align to TRBD2. The CDR3 sequence is 16 residues long. J was trimmed by 4 bases and V by 4 bases; bases with no gene match: 13. Per the germline V gene, CDR1 is SGHRS and CDR2 is YFSETQ.

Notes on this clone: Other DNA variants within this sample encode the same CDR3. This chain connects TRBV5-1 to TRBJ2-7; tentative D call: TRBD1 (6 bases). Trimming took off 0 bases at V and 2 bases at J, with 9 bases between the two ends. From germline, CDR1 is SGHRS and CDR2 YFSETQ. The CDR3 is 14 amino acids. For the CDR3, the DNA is TGCGCCAGCAGCTTGGGTCAGGGGCCCTACGAGCAGTACTTC. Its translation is CASSLGQGPYEQYF.

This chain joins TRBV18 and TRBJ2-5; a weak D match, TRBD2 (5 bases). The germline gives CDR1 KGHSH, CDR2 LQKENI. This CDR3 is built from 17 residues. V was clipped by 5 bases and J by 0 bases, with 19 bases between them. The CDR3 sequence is CASSYRESGDYQETQYF. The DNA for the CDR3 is TGTGCCAGCTCATACCGGGAAAGCGGCGATTACCAAGAGACCCAGTACTTC.

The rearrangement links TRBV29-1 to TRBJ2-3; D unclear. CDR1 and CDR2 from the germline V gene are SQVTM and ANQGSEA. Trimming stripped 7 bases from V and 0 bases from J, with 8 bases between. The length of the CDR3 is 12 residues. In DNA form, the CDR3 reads TGCAGCGGGCGAGATAGCACAGATACGCAGTATTTT. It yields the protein CSGRDSTDTQYF.

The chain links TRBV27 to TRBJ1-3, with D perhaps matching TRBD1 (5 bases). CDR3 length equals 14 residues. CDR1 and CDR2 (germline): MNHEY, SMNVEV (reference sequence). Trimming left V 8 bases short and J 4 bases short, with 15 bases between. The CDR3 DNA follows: TGTGCCAGCGCTGGAGGGGTAGACGGAAACACCATATATTTT. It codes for CASAGGVDGNTIYF.

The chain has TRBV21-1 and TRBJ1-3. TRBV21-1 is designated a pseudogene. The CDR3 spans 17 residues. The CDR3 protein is CASSKGEGTYTGNTIYF. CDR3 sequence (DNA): TGTGCCAGCAGCAAAGGGGAGGGGACCTACACTGGAAACACCATATATTTT.

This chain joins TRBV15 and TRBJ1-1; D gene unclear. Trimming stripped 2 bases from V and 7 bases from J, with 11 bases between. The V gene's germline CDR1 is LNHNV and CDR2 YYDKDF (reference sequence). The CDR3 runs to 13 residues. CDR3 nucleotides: TGTGCCACCAGCAGACGGACGGGCGATGAAGCTTTCTTT. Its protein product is CATSRRTGDEAFF.

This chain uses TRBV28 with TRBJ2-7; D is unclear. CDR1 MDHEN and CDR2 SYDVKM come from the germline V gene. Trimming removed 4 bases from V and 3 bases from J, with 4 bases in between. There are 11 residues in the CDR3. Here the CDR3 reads CASSSHYEQYF. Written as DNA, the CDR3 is TGTGCCAGCAGTTCCCACTACGAGCAGTACTTC.

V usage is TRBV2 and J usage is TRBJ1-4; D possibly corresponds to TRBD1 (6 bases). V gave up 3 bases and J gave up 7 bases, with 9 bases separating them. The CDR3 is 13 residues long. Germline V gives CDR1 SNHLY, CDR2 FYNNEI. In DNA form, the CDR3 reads TGTGCCAGCAGTGACAGGGGCGGTGAAAAACTGTTTTTT. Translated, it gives CASSDRGGEKLFF.

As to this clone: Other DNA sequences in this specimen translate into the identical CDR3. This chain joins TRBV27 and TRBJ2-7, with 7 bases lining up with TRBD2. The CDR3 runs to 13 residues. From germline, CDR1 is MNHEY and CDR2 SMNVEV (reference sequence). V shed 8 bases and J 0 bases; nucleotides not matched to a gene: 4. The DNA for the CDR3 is TGTGCCAGCGGAAGCGGGGTCTCCTACGAGCAGTACTTC. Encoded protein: CASGSGVSYEQYF.

The CDR3 bases are TGCCCGGGGGAAGCGGGGAATGAAGCTTTCTTT. It codes for CPGEAGNEAFF. The chain has TRBV21-1 and TRBJ1-1. TRBV21-1 is classified as a pseudogene. The CDR3 runs 11 residues.

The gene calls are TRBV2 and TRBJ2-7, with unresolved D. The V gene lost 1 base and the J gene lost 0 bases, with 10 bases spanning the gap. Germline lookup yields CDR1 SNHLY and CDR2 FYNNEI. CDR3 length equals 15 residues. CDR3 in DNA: TGTGCCAGCAGTGAAGGAAAGACCTTCTCCTACGAGCAGTACTTC. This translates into CASSEGKTFSYEQYF.

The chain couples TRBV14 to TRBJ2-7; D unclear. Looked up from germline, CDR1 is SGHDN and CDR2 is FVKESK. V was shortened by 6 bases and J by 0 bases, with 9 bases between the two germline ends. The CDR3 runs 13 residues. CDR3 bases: TGTGCCAGCAGTTCCCACCGCTCCTACGAGCAGTACTTC. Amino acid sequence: CASSSHRSYEQYF. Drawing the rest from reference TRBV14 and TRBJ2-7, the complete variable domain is EAGVTQFPSHSVIEKGQTVTLRCDPISGHDNLYWYRRVMGKEIKFLLHFVKESKQDESGMPNNRFLAERTGGTYSTLKVQPAELEDSGVYFCASSSHRSYEQYFGPGTRLTVT.

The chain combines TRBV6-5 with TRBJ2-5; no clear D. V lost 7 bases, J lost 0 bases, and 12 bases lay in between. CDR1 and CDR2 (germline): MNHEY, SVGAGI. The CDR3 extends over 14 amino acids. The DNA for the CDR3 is TGTGCCAGCAACACTGGCTGGGACCAAGAGACCCAGTACTTC. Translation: CASNTGWDQETQYF.

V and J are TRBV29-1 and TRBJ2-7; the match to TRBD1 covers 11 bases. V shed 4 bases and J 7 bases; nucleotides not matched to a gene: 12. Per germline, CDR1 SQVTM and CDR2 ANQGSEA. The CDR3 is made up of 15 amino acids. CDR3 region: CSVALLDRGQWEQYF. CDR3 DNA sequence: TGCAGCGTTGCGTTGTTGGACAGGGGGCAATGGGAGCAGTACTTC.

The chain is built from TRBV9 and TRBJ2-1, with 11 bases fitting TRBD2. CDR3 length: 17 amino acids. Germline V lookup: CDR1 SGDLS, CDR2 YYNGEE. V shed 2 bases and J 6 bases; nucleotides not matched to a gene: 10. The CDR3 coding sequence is TGTGCCAGCAGCGTCCGATCAACCGGACTAGCGGGCAATGAGCAGTTCTTC. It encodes CASSVRSTGLAGNEQFF.

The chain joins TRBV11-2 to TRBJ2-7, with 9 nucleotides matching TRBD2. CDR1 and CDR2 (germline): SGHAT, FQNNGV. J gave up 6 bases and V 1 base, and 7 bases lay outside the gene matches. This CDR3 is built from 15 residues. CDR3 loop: CASSLGPAGGGEQYF. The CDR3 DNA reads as TGTGCCAGCAGCTTAGGGCCAGCGGGAGGTGGCGAGCAGTACTTC.

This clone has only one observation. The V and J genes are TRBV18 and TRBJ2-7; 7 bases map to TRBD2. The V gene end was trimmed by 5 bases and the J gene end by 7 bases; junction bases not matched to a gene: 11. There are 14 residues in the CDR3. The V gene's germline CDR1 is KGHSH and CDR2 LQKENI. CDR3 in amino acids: CASSAGTKAGEQYF. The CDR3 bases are TGTGCCAGCTCAGCCGGGACCAAAGCGGGGGAGCAGTACTTC. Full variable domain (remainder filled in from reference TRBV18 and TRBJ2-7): NAGVMQNPRHLVRRRGQEARLRCSPMKGHSHVYWYRQLPEEGLKFMVYLQKENIIDESGMPKERFSAEFPKEGPSILRIQQVVRGDSAAYFCASSAGTKAGEQYFGPGTRLTVT.

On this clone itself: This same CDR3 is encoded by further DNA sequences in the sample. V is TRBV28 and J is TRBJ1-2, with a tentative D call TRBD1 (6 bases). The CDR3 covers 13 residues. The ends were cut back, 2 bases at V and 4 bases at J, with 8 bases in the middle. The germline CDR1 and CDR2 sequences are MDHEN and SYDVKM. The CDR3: CASSLETGYGYTF. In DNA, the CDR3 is TGTGCCAGCAGTTTAGAGACAGGCTATGGCTACACCTTC.

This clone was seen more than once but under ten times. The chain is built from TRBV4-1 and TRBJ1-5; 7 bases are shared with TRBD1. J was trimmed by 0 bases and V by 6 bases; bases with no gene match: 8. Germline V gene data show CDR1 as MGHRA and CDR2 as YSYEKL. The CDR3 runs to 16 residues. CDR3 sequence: CASREGTEHSNQPQHF. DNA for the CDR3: TGCGCCAGCAGGGAAGGGACAGAACATAGCAATCAGCCCCAGCATTTT.

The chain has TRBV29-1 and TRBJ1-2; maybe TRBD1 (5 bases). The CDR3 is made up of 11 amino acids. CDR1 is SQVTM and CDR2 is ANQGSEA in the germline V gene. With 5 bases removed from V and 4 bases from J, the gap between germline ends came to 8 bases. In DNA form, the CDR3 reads TGCAGCGTTCCGGGGGGCTATGGCTACACCTTC. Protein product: CSVPGGYGYTF.

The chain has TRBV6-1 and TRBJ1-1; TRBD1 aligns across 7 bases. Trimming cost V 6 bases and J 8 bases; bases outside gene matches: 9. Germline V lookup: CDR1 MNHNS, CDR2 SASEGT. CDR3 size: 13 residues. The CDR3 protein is CASSEFDRVEAFF. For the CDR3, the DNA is TGTGCCAGCAGCGAATTTGACAGGGTGGAAGCTTTCTTT.

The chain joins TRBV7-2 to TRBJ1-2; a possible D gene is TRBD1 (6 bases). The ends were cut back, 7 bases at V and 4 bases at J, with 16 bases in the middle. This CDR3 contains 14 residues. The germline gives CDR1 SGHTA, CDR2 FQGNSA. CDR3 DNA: TGTGCCAGCACCCCTGGTGGGGGGGCCTATGGCTACACCTTC. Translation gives CASTPGGGAYGYTF.

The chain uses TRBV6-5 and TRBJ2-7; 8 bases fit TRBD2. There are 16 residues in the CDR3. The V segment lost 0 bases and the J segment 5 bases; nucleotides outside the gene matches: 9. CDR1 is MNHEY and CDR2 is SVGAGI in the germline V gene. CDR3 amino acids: CASSYSTTGLAHEQYF. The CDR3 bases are TGTGCCAGCAGTTACTCAACAACCGGACTAGCCCACGAGCAGTACTTC.

The CDR3 reads CASSPPQDARGNTIYF. The DNA of the CDR3 is TGTGCCAGCTCACCACCCCAGGATGCAAGAGGAAACACCATATATTTT. The V call is TRBV18, the J call TRBJ1-3; the D is unclear. The germline CDR1 and CDR2 sequences are KGHSH and LQKENI. The CDR3 runs to 16 residues. V lost 0 bases and J lost 4, with 13 bases in between.

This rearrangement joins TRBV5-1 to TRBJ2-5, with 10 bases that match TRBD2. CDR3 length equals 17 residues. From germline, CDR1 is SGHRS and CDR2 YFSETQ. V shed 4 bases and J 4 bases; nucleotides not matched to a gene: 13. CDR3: CASSRWVLAGVPETQYF. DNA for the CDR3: TGCGCCAGCAGCCGTTGGGTCCTAGCGGGAGTCCCAGAGACCCAGTACTTC.

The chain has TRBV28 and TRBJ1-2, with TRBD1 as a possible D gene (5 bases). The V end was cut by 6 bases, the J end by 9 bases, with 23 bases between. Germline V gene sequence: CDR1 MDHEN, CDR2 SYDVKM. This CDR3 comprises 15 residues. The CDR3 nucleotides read TGTGCCAGCAGCCGCCCGGTGGGGGTGGAGAGTTGCTACACCTTC. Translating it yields CASSRPVGVESCYTF.

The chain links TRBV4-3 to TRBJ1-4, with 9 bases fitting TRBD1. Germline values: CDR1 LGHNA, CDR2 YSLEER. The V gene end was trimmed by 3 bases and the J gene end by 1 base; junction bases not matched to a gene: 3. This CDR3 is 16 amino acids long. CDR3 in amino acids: CASSQDRGRTNEKLFF. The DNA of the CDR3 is TGCGCCAGCAGCCAGGACAGGGGTAGAACTAATGAAAAACTGTTTTTT.

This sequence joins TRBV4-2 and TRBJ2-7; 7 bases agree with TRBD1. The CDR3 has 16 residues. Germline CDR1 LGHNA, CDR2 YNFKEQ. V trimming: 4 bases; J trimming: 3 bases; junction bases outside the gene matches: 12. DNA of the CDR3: TGTGCCAGCAGCCCTAGGGGACAGCGGACCTTCTACGAGCAGTACTTC. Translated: CASSPRGQRTFYEQYF.

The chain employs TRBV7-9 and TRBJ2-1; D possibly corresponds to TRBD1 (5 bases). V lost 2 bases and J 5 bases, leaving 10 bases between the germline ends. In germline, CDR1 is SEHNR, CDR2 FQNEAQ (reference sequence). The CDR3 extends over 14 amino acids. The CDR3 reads CASSLQGVHNEQFF. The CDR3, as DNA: TGTGCCAGCAGCTTACAGGGTGTTCACAATGAGCAGTTCTTC.